These T cell receptor beta chains were read from a single sample in a study of cytomegalovirus exposure and HLA in healthy donors. The table came from immunoSEQ multiplex PCR; TCRdb's copy has only in-frame clones and leaves some out. The sample consists of more than 110,000 clones, over 75% of them appearing once. What was sequenced was PBMCs. These receptor sequences come from a female donor in good health and CMV-seronegative. Both conserved end residues are part of each CDR3. A D gene is named only where the DNA matches it firmly. Not all rows give a size; the values are once, few, many and, for expanded clones, a class.

clone_size	d_call	j_call	v_call	cdr3_nt	cdr3_aa
NA	TRBD1	TRBJ2-6	TRBV2	TGTGCCAGCAGTGCGACAGGGCAGTCTGGGGCCAACGTCCTGACTTTC	CASSATGQSGANVLTF
NA	TRBD2	TRBJ2-3	TRBV5-4	TGTGCCAGCAGCTTGGGGGGTAGCGGGATAAGCACAGATACGCAGTATTTT	CASSLGGSGISTDTQYF
NA	TRBD1	TRBJ2-4	TRBV19	TGTGCCAGTAGCGTACCGCAGGGGGCCAAGGGCAAAAACATTCAGTACTTC	CASSVPQGAKGKNIQYF
NA	NA	TRBJ1-3	TRBV29-1	TGCAGCGCTCTGAACCAGGCCTTGGGAAACACCATATATTTT	CSALNQALGNTIYF
NA	TRBD2	TRBJ2-1	TRBV29-1	TGCAGCTCCATCCGGGAGGGGTATGAGCAGTTCTTC	CSSIREGYEQFF
NA	TRBD2	TRBJ2-5	TRBV4-2	TGTGCCAGCAGCCAGGGTGGACTAGGGGAAGAGACCCAGTACTTC	CASSQGGLGEETQYF
NA	TRBD2	TRBJ2-7	TRBV11-1	TGTGCCAGCAGCTTAGGAGGACTAGCGGGGGGCGACGAGCAGTACTTC	CASSLGGLAGGDEQYF
few	NA	TRBJ2-7	TRBV6-1	TGTGCCAGCAGTGAACTTCACGGCGAGCAGTACTTC	CASSELHGEQYF
NA	NA	TRBJ2-4	TRBV5-6	TGTGCCAGCAGCCTTAGCGGCTTAGCCAAAAACATTCAGTACTTC	CASSLSGLAKNIQYF
NA	NA	TRBJ2-5	TRBV21-1	TGTGCCAGCAGCAGGATAAGCGGGAAGGTCTGTGAGACCCAGTACTTC	CASSRISGKVCETQYF
few	TRBD2	TRBJ2-7	TRBV27	TGTGCCAGCAGTTTTCGGCCTAGCGGATCCTACGAGCAGTACTTC	CASSFRPSGSYEQYF
NA	TRBD2	TRBJ2-1	TRBV4-1	TGCGCCAGCAGCCAAGAGGAGGGAGGGCCAAATGAGCAGTTCTTC	CASSQEEGGPNEQFF
NA	TRBD2	TRBJ2-1	TRBV10-3	TGTGCCACCTCACGGGGGGGGTTGTCCTACAATGAGCAGTTCTTC	CATSRGGLSYNEQFF
NA	NA	TRBJ1-4	TRBV11-2	TGTGCCAGCAGCCCCCCCTCCCATGGAGGAGAAAAACTGTTTTTT	CASSPPSHGGEKLFF
NA	NA	TRBJ1-4	TRBV5-6	TGTGCCAGCAGCTGGGGGGATCCAACTAATGAAAAACTGTTTTTT	CASSWGDPTNEKLFF
NA	NA	TRBJ2-2	TRBV9	TGTGCCAGCAGCGCCGGCACCGGGGAGCTGTTTTTT	CASSAGTGELFF
NA	NA	TRBJ1-1	TRBV27	TGTGCCAGCAGTTTAGTCGGGTTCGCGAAGAACACTGAAGCTTTCTTT	CASSLVGFAKNTEAFF
few	NA	TRBJ2-7	TRBV6-6	TGTGCCAGCAGTTTTCGACAGGACTCCTCCTACGAGCAGTACTTC	CASSFRQDSSYEQYF
NA	NA	TRBJ1-2	TRBV6-6	TGTGCCAGCAGTAACCTAGGGACGGGGGCTAACTATGGCTACACCTTC	CASSNLGTGANYGYTF
NA	NA	TRBJ2-5	TRBV2	TGTGCCAGCAGTGAATTAGGGGGCCAAGAGACCCAGTACTTC	CASSELGGQETQYF
NA	NA	TRBJ1-3	TRBV4-1	TGCGCCAGCAGCCAAGGCCCGAGCTCTGGAAACACCATATATTTT	CASSQGPSSGNTIYF